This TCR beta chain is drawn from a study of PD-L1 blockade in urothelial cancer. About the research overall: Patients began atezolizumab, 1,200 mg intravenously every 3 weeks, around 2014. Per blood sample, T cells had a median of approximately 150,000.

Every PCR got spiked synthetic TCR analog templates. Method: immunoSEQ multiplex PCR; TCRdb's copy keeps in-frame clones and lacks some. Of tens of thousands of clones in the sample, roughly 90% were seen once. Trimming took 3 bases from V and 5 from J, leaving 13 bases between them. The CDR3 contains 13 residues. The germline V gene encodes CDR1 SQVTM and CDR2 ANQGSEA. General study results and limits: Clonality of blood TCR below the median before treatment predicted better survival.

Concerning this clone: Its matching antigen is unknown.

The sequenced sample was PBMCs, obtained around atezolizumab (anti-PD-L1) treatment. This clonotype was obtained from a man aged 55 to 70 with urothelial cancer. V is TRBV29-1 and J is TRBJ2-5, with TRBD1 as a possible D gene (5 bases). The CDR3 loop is CSVDQGSLETQYF. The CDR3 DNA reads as TGCAGCGTTGATCAGGGTAGTTTGGAGACCCAGTACTTC.